Below, one T cell receptor (beta chain) is given with its context. What it binds is not known. Using quantitative 5'-RACE with molecular barcodes, the authors made TCR beta libraries. TCRdb independently ran MiXCR on the 5' RACE reads; one entry per CDR3 protein. Of a few hundred thousand distinct CDR3 sequences listed, 20% are singletons. These data come from a study of CD8 T cells in ankylosing spondylitis. J gave up 6 bases and V 4 bases, and 10 bases lay outside the gene matches. The CDR3 extends over 17 amino acids. The germline V gene has CDR1 KGHSH and CDR2 LQKENI. Study-wide results and caveats: As reported, disease-linked clones showed significant enrichment in matched ankylosing spondylitis synovial fluid. It appeared that ankylosing spondylitis blood was characterized by a TCR beta motif of fewer than ten highly homologous variants. As for the disease-linked clones, they showed a CD8+ phenotype and occurred at relatively low frequencies in peripheral blood.

This sequence originates from a male donor with ankylosing spondylitis or in good health (not recorded which). The sample comprised blood, either unsorted or a sorted T cell fraction (not recorded which). The chain joins TRBV18 to TRBJ2-1; TRBD2 aligns across 12 bases. Here the CDR3 DNA reads TGTGCCAGCTCACTCTCTCTAGCGGGAGGGCCGGTCAATGAGCAGTTCTTC. It yields the protein CASSLSLAGGPVNEQFF.